This is a list of T cell receptor beta chains from one sample in a study of T-cell memory formation after mild COVID-19. Each CDR3 protein is one row after TCRdb ran MiXCR on the 5' RACE reads. This table holds 250,000 to 350,000 distinct CDR3 sequences, approximately 20% found once. Sequencing was performed on PBMCs or a T cell subset sorted from them (not recorded which). These TCRs come from a young man who had mild COVID-19 (a few samples of this study predate the infection). Cell type and time point are not known. CDR3s include the opening cysteine and the closing phenylalanine or tryptophan. A D gene is named only where the DNA matches it firmly. Only part of the rows carry a size: once, few, many, or a class if the clone is expanded.

J gene,V gene,D gene,clone size,CDR3 DNA,CDR3 protein
TRBJ1-5,TRBV4-1,.,.,TGCGCCAGCAGCCAAGATGAGGGGGGATATCGGCCCCAGCATTTT,CASSQDEGGYRPQHF
TRBJ1-1,TRBV20-1,.,few,TGCAGTGCGAGAAATACGAACACTGAAGCTTTCTTT,CSARNTNTEAFF
TRBJ2-7,TRBV19,.,few,TGTGCCAGTAGTATAGGGGAAAATCTACGAGAGCAGTACTTC,CASSIGENLREQYF
TRBJ1-1,TRBV6-2/TRBV6-3,TRBD1,few,TGTGCCAGCACTCTGGACAGGGGGCTTGGAGCTTTCTTT,CASTLDRGLGAFF
TRBJ2-2,TRBV7-2,.,.,TGTGCCAGCAGCTCAGCAGGGTTTAGCGGGGAGCTGTTTTTT,CASSSAGFSGELFF
TRBJ1-1,TRBV6-5,TRBD1,few,TGTGCCAGCAGTTACCCGAAGAACAGGGGGCAGGTCAACACTGAAGCTTTCTTT,CASSYPKNRGQVNTEAFF
TRBJ2-3,TRBV6-4,.,.,TGTGCCAGCAGTGAACTGGGGAGCACAGATACGCAGTATTTT,CASSELGSTDTQYF
TRBJ1-2,TRBV5-1,.,few,TGCGCCAGCAGCCCGCCCTTAAGCAGCTATGGCTACACCTTC,CASSPPLSSYGYTF
TRBJ2-1,TRBV3-1,.,many,TGTGCCAGCAGCCAAGTGACCGGAGAGAACTCGGGTGAGCAGTTCTTC,CASSQVTGENSGEQFF
TRBJ2-3,TRBV7-2,.,many,TGTGCCAGCAGCTCAAGCCACACAGATACGCAGTATTTT,CASSSSHTDTQYF
TRBJ2-3,TRBV7-3,TRBD2,few,TGTGCCAGCAGCATACAAGCGGGGGGGCTGGATACGCAGTATTTT,CASSIQAGGLDTQYF
TRBJ2-7,TRBV10-3,TRBD1,.,TGTGCCATCAGTGAGATGCAGGGGGCGAGGTACGAGCAGTACTTC,CAISEMQGARYEQYF
TRBJ1-4,TRBV4-1,TRBD1,.,TGCGCCAGCAGCCTCCGGGACAGGGGGAAGAGGGCTAATGAAAAACTGTTTTTT,CASSLRDRGKRANEKLFF
TRBJ2-2,TRBV12-3/TRBV12-4,TRBD2,.,TGTGCCAGCACTTGGACTAGCGGTGGGGAGCTGTTTTTT,CASTWTSGGELFF
TRBJ1-1,TRBV3-1,TRBD1,.,TGTGCCAGCAGCTTGAGACAGGGTGGCACTGAAGCTTTCTTT,CASSLRQGGTEAFF
TRBJ2-3,TRBV4-1,.,.,TGCGCCAGCAGCCGGACACGGGACACGACAGATACGCAGTATTTT,CASSRTRDTTDTQYF
TRBJ2-7,TRBV5-1,.,few,TGCGCCAGCAGCTTGGGCGGGACGAGCTCCTACGAGCAGTACTTC,CASSLGGTSSYEQYF
TRBJ1-1,TRBV4-2,.,few,TGTGCCAGCAGCCAACAAACGGGTCTTGGGAACACTGAAGCTTTCTTT,CASSQQTGLGNTEAFF
TRBJ2-3,TRBV6-5,TRBD1,few,TGTGCCAGCAGTTATTCCGGACAGGGGATCGCGGATACGCAGTATTTT,CASSYSGQGIADTQYF
TRBJ1-5,TRBV27,.,few,TGTGCCAGCAGTTTATCTTCCAGGAGCAATCAGCCCCAGCATTTT,CASSLSSRSNQPQHF
TRBJ2-7,TRBV29-1,.,few,TGCAGCGTTTCAGGGTTCGACGAGCAGTACTTC,CSVSGFDEQYF
TRBJ2-5,TRBV27,.,.,TGTGCCAGCAGCCCGACTATCCGAAAAGAGACCCAGTACTTC,CASSPTIRKETQYF
TRBJ1-1,TRBV12-3/TRBV12-4,TRBD1,.,TGTGCCAGCAGTCCCTTGAGAGGACAGGGAACGACTGAAGCTTTCTTT,CASSPLRGQGTTEAFF
TRBJ2-3,TRBV6-6,.,.,TGTGCCAGCAGTTACTCGCCAGGAGATACGCAGTATTTT,CASSYSPGDTQYF
TRBJ2-1,TRBV6-5,.,.,TGTGCCAGCAGTTACGGTCGGGGGGCATACAATGAGCAGTTCTTC,CASSYGRGAYNEQFF
TRBJ2-3,TRBV5-1,TRBD2,.,TGCGCCAGCAGGCATCTAGCGGGGGGACTCACAGATACGCAGTATTTT,CASRHLAGGLTDTQYF
TRBJ2-3,TRBV5-1,.,few,TGCGCCAGCAGCTTGGAGTTACTTACAGATACGCAGTATTTT,CASSLELLTDTQYF
TRBJ2-3,TRBV5-1,TRBD1,many,TGCGCCAGCAGGAGACAGGGAGGCACAGATACGCAGTATTTT,CASRRQGGTDTQYF
TRBJ2-1,TRBV7-8,.,.,TGTGCCAGCAGCACCAGGGGTCCGGATGAGCAGTTCTTC,CASSTRGPDEQFF
TRBJ1-2,TRBV12-3/TRBV12-4,.,once,TGTGCCAGCAGCATCGCAGGGGCATATGGCTACACCTTC,CASSIAGAYGYTF
TRBJ2-3,TRBV6-1,.,few,TGTGCCAGCAGTGAAACCCAGGTGGGGTCGGTGCAGTATTTT,CASSETQVGSVQYF
TRBJ2-5,TRBV6-1,TRBD1,.,TGTGCCAGCAGTGGGCTCAGGGGGCGGGATACAGCGAGGGAGACCCAGTACTTC,CASSGLRGRDTARETQYF
TRBJ2-7,TRBV10-3,.,.,TGTGCCATCAGTGATTGGGGGCCCGAGCAGTACTTC,CAISDWGPEQYF
TRBJ2-3,TRBV7-9,.,.,TGTGCCAGCAGCTCCGCAACAGATACGCAGTATTTT,CASSSATDTQYF
TRBJ1-2,TRBV30,TRBD1,many,TGTGCCTGGAGGACCCCAGGGGGTTTCTATGGCTACACCTTC,CAWRTPGGFYGYTF
TRBJ2-2,TRBV7-3,.,.,TGTGCCAGCAGCGAAACGGGGCGGAGCGGCGGGGAGCTGTTTTTT,CASSETGRSGGELFF
TRBJ1-1,TRBV6-5,.,.,TGTGCCAGCAGTTACTTATTTGGACGGACTGAAGCTTTCTTT,CASSYLFGRTEAFF
TRBJ2-1,TRBV4-2,.,.,TGTGCCAGCAGCCAATTGGCAACCCTGTCGGACAATGAGCAGTTCTTC,CASSQLATLSDNEQFF
TRBJ1-2,TRBV7-9,.,few,TGTGCCAGCAGCCGACGGTCGTGGGACGGTCATGGCTACACCTTC,CASSRRSWDGHGYTF
TRBJ1-2,TRBV7-9,.,few,TGTGCCAGCAGCTTCCCGGCAGGGGTATGGAGTGGCTACACCTTC,CASSFPAGVWSGYTF
TRBJ2-1,TRBV9,TRBD2,once,TGTGCCAGCACCCGGACTAGCGGCAACAATGAGCAGTTCTTC,CASTRTSGNNEQFF
TRBJ2-7,TRBV5-1,.,many,TGCGCCAGCAGCTTAGGGGGTGTGAACGAGCAGTACTTC,CASSLGGVNEQYF
TRBJ2-7,TRBV6-2/TRBV6-3,TRBD1,.,TGTGCCAGCAGTTACGTCAACAGGGGGTACGAGAAGTACTTC,CASSYVNRGYEKYF
TRBJ1-6,TRBV20-1,TRBD1,few,TGCAGTGCTAAATGGACAGGTCTACAGAATTCACCCCTCCACTTT,CSAKWTGLQNSPLHF
TRBJ2-3,TRBV19,.,few,TGTGCCAGTAGTATCATGGAGGGAGAGACAGATACGCAGTATTTT,CASSIMEGETDTQYF
TRBJ1-2,TRBV7-2,.,.,TGTGCCAGCAGCTCCTCGGTGGGCATCAGCCATTATGGCTACACCTTC,CASSSSVGISHYGYTF
TRBJ2-5,TRBV20-1,.,.,TGCAGTGCTAGAGATCTGAGGCGTCGGAGTGAGGGAGAGACCCAGTACTTC,CSARDLRRRSEGETQYF
TRBJ1-5,TRBV10-3,.,.,TGTGCCACGGGACTTGTGGATCAGCCCCAGCATTTT,CATGLVDQPQHF
TRBJ2-3,TRBV5-4,TRBD2,few,TGTGCCAGCAGCTCGGGGGGTACTAGCACAGATACGCAGTATTTT,CASSSGGTSTDTQYF